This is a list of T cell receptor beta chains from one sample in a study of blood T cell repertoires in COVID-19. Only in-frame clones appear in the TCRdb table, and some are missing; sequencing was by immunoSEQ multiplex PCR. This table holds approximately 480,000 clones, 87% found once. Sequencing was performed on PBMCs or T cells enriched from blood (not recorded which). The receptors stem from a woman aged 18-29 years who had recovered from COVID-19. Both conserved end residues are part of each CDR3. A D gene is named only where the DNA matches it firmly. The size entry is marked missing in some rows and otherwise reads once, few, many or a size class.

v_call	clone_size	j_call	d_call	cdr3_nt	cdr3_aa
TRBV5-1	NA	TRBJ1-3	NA	TGCGCCAGCAGCGGTCGGGGGTCCTCTGGAAACACCATATATTTT	CASSGRGSSGNTIYF
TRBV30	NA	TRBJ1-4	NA	TGTGCCTGGACCTATAAACTAGGGACATCCCGTAATGAAAAACTGTTTTTT	CAWTYKLGTSRNEKLFF
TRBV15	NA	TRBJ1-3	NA	TGTGCCACCAGCAGGAGTGAGGGGAGGGGAAACACCATATATTTT	CATSRSEGRGNTIYF
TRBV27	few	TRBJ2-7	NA	TGTGCCAGCAGTTTGTCCTCAAGACTTGGGGAGCAGTACTTC	CASSLSSRLGEQYF
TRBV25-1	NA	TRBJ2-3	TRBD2	TGTGCCAGCAGTGACCTAGCGGGGGGTCGCACAGATACGCAGTATTTT	CASSDLAGGRTDTQYF
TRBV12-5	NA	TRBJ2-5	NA	TGTGCTAGTGAAGGAGCGGAAGAGACCCAGTACTTC	CASEGAEETQYF
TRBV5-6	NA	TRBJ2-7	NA	TGTGCCAGCAGCATAAGGGGCCCCTACGAGCAGTACTTC	CASSIRGPYEQYF
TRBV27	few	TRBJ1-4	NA	TGTGCCAGCAGTTTATGGGCGAATGAAAAACTGTTTTTT	CASSLWANEKLFF
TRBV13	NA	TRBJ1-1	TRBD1	TGTGCCAGCAGGAAAGGGGGCGCGAACACTGAAGCTTTCTTT	CASRKGGANTEAFF
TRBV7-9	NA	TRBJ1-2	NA	TGTGCCAGCAGCCTTTCAGGGTATGGCTACACCTTC	CASSLSGYGYTF
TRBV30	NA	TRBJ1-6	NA	TGTGCCTGGACCCAGGAAAGGAGGAGCTCCTATAATTCACCCCTCCACTTT	CAWTQERRSSYNSPLHF
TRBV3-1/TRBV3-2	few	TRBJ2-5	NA	TGTGCCAGCAGCTTCCAAGCGGGTGAAGAGACCCAGTACTTC	CASSFQAGEETQYF
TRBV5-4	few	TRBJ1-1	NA	TGTGCCAGCACTTTACTCTTCACTCAGGGGAAGGGGACTGAAGCTTTCTTT	CASTLLFTQGKGTEAFF
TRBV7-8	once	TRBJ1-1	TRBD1	TGTGCCAGCAGCCCGACAGGGGGCGGGACTGAAGCTTTCTTT	CASSPTGGGTEAFF
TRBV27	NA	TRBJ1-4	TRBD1	TGTGCCAGCGCGTTAGGGGGCGAGGGTGGTGAAAAACTGTTTTTT	CASALGGEGGEKLFF
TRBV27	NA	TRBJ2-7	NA	TGTGCCAGCAGTGCCTACACAGGTGAATCCTACGAGCAGTACTTC	CASSAYTGESYEQYF
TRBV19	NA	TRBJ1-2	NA	TGTGCCAGTAGTATTGGGCAGGGTCGCATAGACTATGGCTACACCTTC	CASSIGQGRIDYGYTF
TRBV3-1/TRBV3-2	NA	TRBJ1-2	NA	TGTGCCAGCAGCCAAGTCTTTGGGCAGAACTATGGCTACACCTTC	CASSQVFGQNYGYTF
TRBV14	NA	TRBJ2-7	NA	TGTGCCAGCAGCCCCGGAGGCAGCCTTTTCTCCTACGAGCAGTACTTC	CASSPGGSLFSYEQYF
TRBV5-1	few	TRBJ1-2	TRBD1	TGCGCCAGCAGCCAAACAACACAGGGGTATGGCTACACCTTC	CASSQTTQGYGYTF
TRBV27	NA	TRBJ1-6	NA	TGTGCCAGCAGTTTTACGGCACAGGATGATTATTCACCCCTCCACTTT	CASSFTAQDDYSPLHF
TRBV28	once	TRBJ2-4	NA	TGTGCCAGCGGCGTTGACACCACCAAAAACATTCAGTACTTC	CASGVDTTKNIQYF
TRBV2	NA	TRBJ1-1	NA	TGTGCCAGCAGTCCCGAGACAGCCCTGAACACTGAAGCTTTCTTT	CASSPETALNTEAFF
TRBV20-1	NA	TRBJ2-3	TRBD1	TGCAGTGCTAGTCGGAGCACAGGGGGCCAGGCAGATACGCAGTATTTT	CSASRSTGGQADTQYF
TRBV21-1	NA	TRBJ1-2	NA	TGTGCCAGCCCTTTACAGGAACAAGAGGTGAGGGGCTACACCTTC	CASPLQEQEVRGYTF
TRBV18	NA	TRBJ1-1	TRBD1	TGTGCCAGCTCACCAGGATCTCCGGGACAGGGGAACACTGAAGCTTTCTTT	CASSPGSPGQGNTEAFF
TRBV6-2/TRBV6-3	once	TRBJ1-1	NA	TGTGCCAGCAGTGACCGACAGTACACTGAAGCTTTCTTT	CASSDRQYTEAFF
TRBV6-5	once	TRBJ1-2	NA	TGTGCCAGCAGTTTTACAGACTATGGCTACACCTTC	CASSFTDYGYTF